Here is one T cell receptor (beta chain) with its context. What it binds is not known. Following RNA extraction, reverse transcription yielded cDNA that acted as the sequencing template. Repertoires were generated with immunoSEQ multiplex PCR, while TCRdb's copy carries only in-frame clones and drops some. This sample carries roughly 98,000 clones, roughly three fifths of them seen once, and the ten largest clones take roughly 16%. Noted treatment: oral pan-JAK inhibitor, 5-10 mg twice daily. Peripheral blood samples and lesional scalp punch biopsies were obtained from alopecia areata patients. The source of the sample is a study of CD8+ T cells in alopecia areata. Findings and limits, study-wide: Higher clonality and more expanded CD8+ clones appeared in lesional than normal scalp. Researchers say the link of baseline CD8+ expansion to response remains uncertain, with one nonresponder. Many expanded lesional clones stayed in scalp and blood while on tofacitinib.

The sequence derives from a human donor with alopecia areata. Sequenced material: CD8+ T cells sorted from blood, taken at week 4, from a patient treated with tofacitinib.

The CDR3 reads CASSLVGTSVYGYTF. The CDR3 bases are TGTGCCAGCAGCTTGGTGGGGACGTCCGTCTATGGCTACACCTTC. J is TRBJ1-2 and V is TRBV11-2, with a weak D call TRBD1 (5 bases). Germline V gives CDR1 SGHAT, CDR2 FQNNGV. V lost 3 bases, J lost 4 bases, and 15 bases lay in between. The CDR3 runs to 15 residues.